The T cell receptor beta chain under discussion was sequenced for a study of cytomegalovirus exposure and HLA in healthy donors. Overall study findings and caveats: The study had only CMV serostatus as immune exposure information. What a later analysis showed was that several of the most significant clusters appeared linked to common viral pathogens.

Primers: 60 Vbeta forward and 13 Jbeta reverse. Method: immunoSEQ multiplex PCR; TCRdb's copy keeps in-frame clones and lacks some. The sample includes about 140,000 clones, over 60% of them seen just once. V lost 6 bases, J lost 6 bases, and 14 bases lay in between. The CDR3 runs 13 residues. The germline gives CDR1 LNHDA, CDR2 SQIVND (reference sequence). Regarding this clone: Its cognate antigen is unknown.

Sequencing was carried out using PBMCs. The TCR comes from a man between 40 and 49 years old in good health and CMV-seronegative. The rearrangement links TRBV19 to TRBJ2-5; the D gene is possibly TRBD1 (6 bases). The CDR3 DNA follows: TGTGCCAGTAGCGGACAGAGATCAAAGACCCAGTACTTC. Translating it yields CASSGQRSKTQYF.